The source of this T cell receptor (beta chain) is a study of blood T cell repertoires in COVID-19. Overall study: Sites in the United States, Italy and Spain provided acute and convalescent COVID-19 samples. T cells, B-cell-depleted T cells, or PBMCs provided the cDNA or gDNA that served as material.

Authors' processing steps: Using reference gene primer amplification, nucleated cell counts were estimated. Profiling relied on immunoSEQ multiplex PCR, and the TCRdb table lists in-frame clones only, not all of them. That table is the source of V, J and clone size, and D and trimming were worked out from the DNA. The data show about 190,000 clones, about 89% seen once. Germline trimming cut 6 bases from V and 5 bases from J; bases unmatched to any gene: 6. Germline CDR1 reads MNHEY; CDR2 reads SVGAGI. This CDR3 is 13 amino acids long. The V call is TRBV6-5, the J call TRBJ1-1; 7 nucleotides agree with TRBD1. Sequences were obtained from peripheral blood. The clonotype originates from a man aged 35-49 years with acute or convalescent COVID-19. Here the CDR3 reads CASSVTGETEAFF. CDR3 nucleotide sequence: TGTGCCAGCAGCGTAACAGGGGAAACTGAAGCTTTCTTT.